This T cell receptor (beta chain) was recorded in a study of CD8 T cells in Susac syndrome. CDR1 and CDR2 from the germline V gene are MDHEN and SYDVKM. This CDR3 region has 19 residues. J lost 0 bases, V lost 4 bases, and 14 bases had no gene match. Random-hexamer reverse transcription was applied to roughly 0.45 to 1 ug RNA. MiXCR, run by TCRdb on the immunoSEQ multiplex PCR reads, gives a single entry per CDR3 protein. The sample includes approximately 190,000 distinct CDR3 sequences, roughly 92% of them seen just once. V gene TRBV28 combines with J gene TRBJ2-5; 10 bases align to TRBD2. The TCR sequence derives from a human donor in good health. The specimen sequenced was CD4+ T cells from PBMCs. The CDR3, as DNA: TGTGCCAGCAGTTCCCTCGTGGTAGCGGGGGGCCTCTACCAAGAGACCCAGTACTTC. The encoded protein is CASSSLVVAGGLYQETQYF. The full variable domain, rest sourced from reference TRBV28 and TRBJ2-5, is DVKVTQSSRYLVKRTGEKVFLECVQDMDHENMFWYRQDPGLGLRLIYFSYDVKMKEKGDIPEGYSVSREKKERFSLILESASTNQTSMYLCASSSLVVAGGLYQETQYFGPGTRLLVL.